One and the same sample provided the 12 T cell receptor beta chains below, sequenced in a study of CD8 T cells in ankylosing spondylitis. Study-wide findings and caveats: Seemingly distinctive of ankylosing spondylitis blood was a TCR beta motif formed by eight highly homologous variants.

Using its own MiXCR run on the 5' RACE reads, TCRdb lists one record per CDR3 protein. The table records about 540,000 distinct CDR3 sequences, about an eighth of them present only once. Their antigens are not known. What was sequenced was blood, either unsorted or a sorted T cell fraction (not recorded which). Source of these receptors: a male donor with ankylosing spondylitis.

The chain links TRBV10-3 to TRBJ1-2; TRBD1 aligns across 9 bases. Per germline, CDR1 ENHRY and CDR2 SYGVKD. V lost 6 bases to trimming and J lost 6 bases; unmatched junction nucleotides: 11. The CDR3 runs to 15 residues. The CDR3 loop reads CAISKAPGQGDGYTF. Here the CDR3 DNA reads TGTGCCATCAGCAAGGCTCCGGGACAGGGTGATGGCTACACCTTC.

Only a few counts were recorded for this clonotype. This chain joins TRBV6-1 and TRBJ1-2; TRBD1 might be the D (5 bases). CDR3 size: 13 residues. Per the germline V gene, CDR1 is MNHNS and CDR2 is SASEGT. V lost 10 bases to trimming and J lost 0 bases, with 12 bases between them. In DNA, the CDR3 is TGTGCCACCCCGACAGAGTCTAACTATGGCTACACCTTC. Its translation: CATPTESNYGYTF.

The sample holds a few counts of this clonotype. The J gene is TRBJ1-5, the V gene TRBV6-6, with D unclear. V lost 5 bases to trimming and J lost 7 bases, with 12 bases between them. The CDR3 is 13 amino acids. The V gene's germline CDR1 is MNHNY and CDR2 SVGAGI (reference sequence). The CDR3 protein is CASSRFQEQPQHF. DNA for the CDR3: TGTGCCAGCAGTCGTTTCCAGGAGCAGCCCCAGCATTTT.

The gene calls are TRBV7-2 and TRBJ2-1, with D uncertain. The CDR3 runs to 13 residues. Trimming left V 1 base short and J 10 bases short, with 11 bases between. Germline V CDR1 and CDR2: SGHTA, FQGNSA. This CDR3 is CASSLDRSREQFF. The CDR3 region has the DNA TGTGCCAGCAGCTTAGACCGGTCGAGAGAGCAGTTCTTC.

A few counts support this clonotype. CDR3 region: CASSPLGQGYNQPQHF. The CDR3 region has the DNA TGTGCCAGCAGTCCCCTCGGGCAGGGGTATAATCAGCCCCAGCATTTT. The genes are TRBV12-3 or TRBV12-4 and TRBJ1-5; D might be TRBD1 (6 bases). Trimming took off 5 bases at V and 4 bases at J, with 18 bases between the two ends. The CDR3 has 16 residues.

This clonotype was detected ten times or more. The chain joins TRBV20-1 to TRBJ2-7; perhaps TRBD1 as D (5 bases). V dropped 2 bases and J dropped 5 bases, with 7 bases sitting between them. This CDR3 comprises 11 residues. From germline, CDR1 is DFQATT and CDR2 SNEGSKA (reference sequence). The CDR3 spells CSARRGNEQYV. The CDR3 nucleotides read TGCAGTGCTAGAAGGGGTAACGAGCAGTACGTC.

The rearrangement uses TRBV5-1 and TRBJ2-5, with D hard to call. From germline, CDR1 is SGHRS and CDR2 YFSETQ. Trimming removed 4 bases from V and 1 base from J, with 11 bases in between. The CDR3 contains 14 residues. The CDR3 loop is CASSLQQTQETQYF. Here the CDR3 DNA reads TGCGCCAGCAGCCTCCAGCAGACCCAAGAGACCCAGTACTTC.

The DNA of the CDR3 is TGCAGTGCCCGGGCGGGAAGCGATTACAATGAGCAGTTCTTC. Translating it yields CSARAGSDYNEQFF. The chain employs TRBV20-1 and TRBJ2-1, with D perhaps TRBD2 (6 bases). CDR1 is DFQATT, CDR2 SNEGSKA, per germline (reference sequence). V was shortened by 6 bases and J by 4 bases, with 16 bases between the two germline ends. The CDR3 covers 14 residues.

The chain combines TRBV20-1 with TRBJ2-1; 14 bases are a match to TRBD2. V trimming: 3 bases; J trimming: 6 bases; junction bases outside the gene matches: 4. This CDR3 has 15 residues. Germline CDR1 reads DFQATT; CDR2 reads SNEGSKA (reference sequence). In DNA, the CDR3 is TGCAGTGCTAGGACCGGGACTAGCGGGGGCAATGAGCAGTTCTTC. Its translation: CSARTGTSGGNEQFF.

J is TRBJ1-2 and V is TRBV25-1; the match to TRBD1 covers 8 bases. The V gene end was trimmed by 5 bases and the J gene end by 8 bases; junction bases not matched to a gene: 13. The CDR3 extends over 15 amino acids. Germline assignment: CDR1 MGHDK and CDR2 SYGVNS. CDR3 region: CASSQRTGFLGGYTF. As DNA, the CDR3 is TGTGCCAGCAGTCAAAGGACAGGGTTTTTGGGAGGCTACACCTTC.

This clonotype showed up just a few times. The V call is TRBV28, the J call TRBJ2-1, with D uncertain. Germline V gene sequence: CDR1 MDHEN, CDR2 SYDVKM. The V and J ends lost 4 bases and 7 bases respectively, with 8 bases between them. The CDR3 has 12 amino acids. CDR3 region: CASSSNTNEQFF. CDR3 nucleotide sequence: TGTGCCAGCAGTTCAAACACAAATGAGCAGTTCTTC. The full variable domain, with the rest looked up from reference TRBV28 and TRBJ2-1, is DVKVTQSSRYLVKRTGEKVFLECVQDMDHENMFWYRQDPGLGLRLIYFSYDVKMKEKGDIPEGYSVSREKKERFSLILESASTNQTSMYLCASSSNTNEQFFGPGTRLTVL.

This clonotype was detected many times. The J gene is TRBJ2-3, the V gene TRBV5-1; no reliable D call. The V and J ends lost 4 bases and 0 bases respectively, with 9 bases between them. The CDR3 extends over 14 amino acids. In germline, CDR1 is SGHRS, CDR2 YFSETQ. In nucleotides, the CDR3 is TGCGCCAGCAGCGATGTTAGCAGCACAGATACGCAGTATTTT. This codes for CASSDVSSTDTQYF.